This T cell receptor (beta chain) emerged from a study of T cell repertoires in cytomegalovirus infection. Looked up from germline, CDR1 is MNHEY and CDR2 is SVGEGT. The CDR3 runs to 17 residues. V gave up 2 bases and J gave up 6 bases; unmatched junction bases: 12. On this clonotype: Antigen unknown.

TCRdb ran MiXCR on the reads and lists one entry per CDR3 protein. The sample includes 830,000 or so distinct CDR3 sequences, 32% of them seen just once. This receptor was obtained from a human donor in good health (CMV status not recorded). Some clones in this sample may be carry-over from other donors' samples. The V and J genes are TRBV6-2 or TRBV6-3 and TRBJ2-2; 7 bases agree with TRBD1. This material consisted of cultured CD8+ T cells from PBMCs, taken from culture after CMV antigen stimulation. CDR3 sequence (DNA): TGTGCCAGCAGTTACCCGGGACAGACTATCACCTCCGGGGAGCTGTTTTTT. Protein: CASSYPGQTITSGELFF.